This T cell receptor (beta chain) was retrieved from a study of human T cells and chemical hapten exposure. Overall study: DPC (0.01%) was patch tested on the upper back and read at 6 days.

The V and J ends lost 2 bases and 2 bases respectively, with 10 bases between them. The CDR3 runs to 15 residues. Germline V CDR1 and CDR2: SEHNR, FQNEAQ (reference sequence). Time point described: patch test 3, about 24 weeks after DPC sensitization. The treatment: therapeutic diphenylcyclopropenone sensitization with weekly scalp DPC. TCRdb re-called the RACE reads through MiXCR, storing one row per CDR3 protein. This table holds about 82,000 distinct CDR3 sequences, roughly 13% found once. The TCR was taken from a woman in her forties or fifties with alopecia areata. Some clones in this sample may be carry-over from other donors' samples. The sample consisted of whole blood, taken in connection with sensitization to the hapten diphenylcyclopropenone (DPC). The chain combines TRBV7-9 with TRBJ1-3, with no clear D. The CDR3 reads CASSLPPPAGNTIYF. The CDR3, as DNA: TGTGCCAGCAGCTTACCCCCCCCGGCTGGAAACACCATATATTTT.